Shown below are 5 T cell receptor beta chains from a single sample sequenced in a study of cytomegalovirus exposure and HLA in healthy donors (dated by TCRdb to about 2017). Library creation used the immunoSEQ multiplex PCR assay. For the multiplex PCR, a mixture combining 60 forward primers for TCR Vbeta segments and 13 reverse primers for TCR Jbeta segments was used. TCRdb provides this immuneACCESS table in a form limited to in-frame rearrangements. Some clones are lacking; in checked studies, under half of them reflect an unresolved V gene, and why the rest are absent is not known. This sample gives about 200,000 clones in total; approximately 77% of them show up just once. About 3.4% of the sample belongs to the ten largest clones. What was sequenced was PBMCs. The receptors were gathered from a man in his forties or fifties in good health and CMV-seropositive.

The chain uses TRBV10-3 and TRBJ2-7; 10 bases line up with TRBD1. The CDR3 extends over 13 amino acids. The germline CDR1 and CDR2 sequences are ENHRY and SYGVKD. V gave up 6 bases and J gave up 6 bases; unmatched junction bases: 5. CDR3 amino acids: CAIRGTGASEQYF. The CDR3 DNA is TGTGCCATCAGGGGGACAGGGGCCTCCGAGCAGTACTTC.

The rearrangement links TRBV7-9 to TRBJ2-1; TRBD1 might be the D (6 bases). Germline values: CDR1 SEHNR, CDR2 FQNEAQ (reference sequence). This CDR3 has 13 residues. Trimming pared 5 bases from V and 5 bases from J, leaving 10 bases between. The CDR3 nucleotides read TGTGCCAGCAGCCGGGACAACCACAATGAGCAGTTCTTC. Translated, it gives CASSRDNHNEQFF.

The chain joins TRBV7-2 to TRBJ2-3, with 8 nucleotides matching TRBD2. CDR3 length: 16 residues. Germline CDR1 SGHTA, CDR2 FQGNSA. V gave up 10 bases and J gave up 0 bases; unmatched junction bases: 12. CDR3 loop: CATTRGGSYSTDTQYF. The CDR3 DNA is TGTGCCACCACCCGGGGGGGGAGTTATAGCACAGATACGCAGTATTTT.

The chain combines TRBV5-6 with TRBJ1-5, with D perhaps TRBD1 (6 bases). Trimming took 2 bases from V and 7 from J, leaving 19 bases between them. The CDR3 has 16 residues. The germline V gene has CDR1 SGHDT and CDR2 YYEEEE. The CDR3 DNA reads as TGTGCCAGCAGCTTAATGGGCCGGACAGTGGGCCAGCCCCAGCATTTT. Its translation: CASSLMGRTVGQPQHF.

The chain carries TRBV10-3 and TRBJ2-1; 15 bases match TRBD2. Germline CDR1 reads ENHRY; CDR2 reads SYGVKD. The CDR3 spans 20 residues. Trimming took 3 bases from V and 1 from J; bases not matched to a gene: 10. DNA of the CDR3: TGTGCCATCAGTGACCCGAGGACTAGCGGGAGGGTCAAATCCTACAATGAGCAGTTCTTC. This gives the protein CAISDPRTSGRVKSYNEQFF.